This T cell receptor (beta chain) was sequenced during a study of cytomegalovirus exposure and HLA in healthy donors. Study-wide context: A preliminary data release comprised about 85 million unique TCRs obtained from HLA-typed donors.

CDR3 size: 12 residues. Germline CDR1 GTSNPN, CDR2 SVGIG (reference sequence). V lost 2 bases, J lost 2 bases, and 7 bases lay in between. The PCR contained 60 Vbeta and 13 Jbeta primers. Clones were read by immunoSEQ multiplex PCR, and TCRdb kept only the in-frame ones, dropping some. This table holds under 150,000 clones, approximately 80% found once. The study, taken as a whole, reports: Later genetic work tied a missense DCLRE1C variant to beta-chain V and J trimming.

This clone was counted only a few times. Its antigen is as yet unknown. The sample carries other DNA sequences with the same CDR3. The receptor was derived from a man younger than 35 in good health and CMV-seronegative. Source material: PBMCs. The chain couples TRBV30 to TRBJ2-7, with unresolved D. CDR3 sequence: CAWSSLAYEQYF. The DNA of the CDR3 is TGTGCCTGGAGTTCTCTAGCCTACGAGCAGTACTTC.